The source of this T cell receptor (beta chain) is a study of blood T cells in healthy people across ages. The V end lost 3 bases, the J end lost 8 bases, and 10 bases lay between the germline ends. CDR1 is SQVTM and CDR2 is ANQGSEA in the germline V gene. The CDR3 has 11 residues. In its sample, this clonotype was seen a few times. PCR was performed a second time for 7 to 11 cycles using a sample-barcoded 5' primer and a J-beta primer mix. TCRdb independently ran MiXCR on the 5' RACE reads; one entry per CDR3 protein. The data contain about 290,000 distinct CDR3 sequences, 25% to 30% of them singletons.

The chain is built from TRBV29-1 and TRBJ1-2; tentative D call: TRBD1 (6 bases). Sequenced: blood. This TCR derives from a woman between 65 and 79 years old in good health. Written as DNA, the CDR3 is TGCAGCGTTGAGGGGGCTGGCGGCTACACCTTC. As protein: CSVEGAGGYTF.